The 4 T cell receptor beta chains presented below share a single source sample, sequenced in a study of shared clonotypes between healthy human individuals. Naive-designated CD8 cells lacked CD45RO, were positively enriched for CCR7, and omitted terminally differentiated effector memory CD45RA+ cells. Here immunoSEQ multiplex PCR was the method, and the copy in TCRdb shows in-frame clones only, minus some. Of 550,000 to 650,000 clones listed, approximately 96% are singletons. Input material: naive CD8+ T cells sorted from blood. The receptors derive from a woman in her thirties in good health.

This rearrangement joins TRBV6-6 to TRBJ2-7; 11 bases are a match to TRBD2. The V gene end was trimmed by 1 base and the J gene end by 3 bases; junction bases not matched to a gene: 2. CDR3 length equals 15 residues. From germline, CDR1 is MNHNY and CDR2 SVGAGI (reference sequence). CDR3 amino acids: CASSYFTSGSYEQYF. CDR3 DNA: TGTGCCAGCAGTTACTTTACTAGCGGGAGCTACGAGCAGTACTTC.

The chain links TRBV28 to TRBJ1-5; no clear D gene. Trimming shortened V by 6 bases and J by 0 bases, and 9 bases separated the two germline ends. This CDR3 has 14 residues. CDR1 and CDR2 (germline): MDHEN, SYDVKM. The CDR3 here is CASRETYSNQPQHF. The CDR3 bases are TGTGCCAGCAGAGAGACTTATAGCAATCAGCCCCAGCATTTT.

The rearrangement joins TRBV9 to TRBJ2-7, with 15 bases identical to TRBD2. The J segment lost 5 bases and the V segment lost 4 bases, leaving 13 bases of the junction unmatched. In germline, CDR1 is SGDLS, CDR2 YYNGEE. The CDR3 sequence is 18 residues long. The CDR3, as DNA: TGTGCCAGCAGCCCGGGACTAGCGGGAGGCTTATCGGCTGACGAGCAGTACTTC. This translates into CASSPGLAGGLSADEQYF.

The chain combines TRBV10-1 with TRBJ1-3; TRBD1 might be the D (6 bases). The CDR3 is 17 residues long. The germline V gene has CDR1 WNHNN and CDR2 SYGVQD (reference sequence). V was shortened by 6 bases and J by 0 bases, with 18 bases between the two germline ends. CDR3 protein: CASRRKGGGLSGNTIYF. The CDR3 DNA reads as TGCGCCAGCAGGAGGAAGGGGGGCGGCCTCTCTGGAAACACCATATATTTT.